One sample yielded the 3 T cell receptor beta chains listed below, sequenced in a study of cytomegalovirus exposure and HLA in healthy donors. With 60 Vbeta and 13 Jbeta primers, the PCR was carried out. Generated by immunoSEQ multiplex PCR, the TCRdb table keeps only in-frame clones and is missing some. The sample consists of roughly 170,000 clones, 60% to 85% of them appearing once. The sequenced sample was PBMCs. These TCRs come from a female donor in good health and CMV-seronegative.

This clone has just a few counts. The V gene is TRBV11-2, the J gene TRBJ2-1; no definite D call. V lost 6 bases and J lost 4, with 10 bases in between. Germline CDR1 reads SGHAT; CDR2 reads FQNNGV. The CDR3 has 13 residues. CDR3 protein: CASRYKFYNEQFF. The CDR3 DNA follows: TGTGCCAGCAGGTACAAATTTTACAATGAGCAGTTCTTC.

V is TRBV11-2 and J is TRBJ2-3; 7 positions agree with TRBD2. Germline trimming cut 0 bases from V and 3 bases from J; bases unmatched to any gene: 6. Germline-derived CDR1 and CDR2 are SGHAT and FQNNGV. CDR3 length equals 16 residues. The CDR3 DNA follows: TGTGCCAGCAGCTTAGAGGGAGGGTGGGTAACAGATACGCAGTATTTT. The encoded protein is CASSLEGGWVTDTQYF. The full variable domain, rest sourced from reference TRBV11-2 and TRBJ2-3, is EAGVAQSPRYKIIEKRQSVAFWCNPISGHATLYWYQQILGQGPKLLIQFQNNGVVDDSQLPKDRFSAERLKGVDSTLKIQPAKLEDSAVYLCASSLEGGWVTDTQYFGPGTRLTVL.

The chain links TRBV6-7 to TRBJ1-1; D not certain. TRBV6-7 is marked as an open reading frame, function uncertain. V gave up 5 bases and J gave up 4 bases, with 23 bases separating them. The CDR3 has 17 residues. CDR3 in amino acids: CASSLIRVGRFATEAFF. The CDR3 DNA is TGTGCCAGCAGTCTAATCCGTGTTGGCAGGTTTGCCACTGAAGCTTTCTTT.